Below are 18 T cell receptor beta chains sequenced from a single sample in a study of breast tumors, draining lymph nodes, adjacent tissues. In TCRdb, the multiplex PCR reads were re-called with MiXCR into one record per CDR3 protein. The repertoire holds about 150,000 distinct CDR3 sequences, with about 30% as singletons. The lymph nodes were axillary draining lymph nodes from breast cancer patients. What was sequenced was axillary lymph node tissue. The receptors were sampled from a female donor with breast cancer. Some clones in this sample may be carry-over from other donors' samples.

This chain connects TRBV20-1 to TRBJ2-1, with no clear D. Germline loops: CDR1 DFQATT, CDR2 SNEGSKA (reference sequence). The CDR3 totals 13 residues. Trimming cost V 1 base and J 6 bases, with 10 bases left between them. CDR3 sequence reads: CSARAPSSNEQFF. DNA of the CDR3: TGCAGTGCTAGAGCTCCGTCGAGCAATGAGCAGTTCTTC.

The V and J genes are TRBV20-1 and TRBJ2-7, with D maybe TRBD1 (7 bases). The CDR3 has 14 residues. Germline CDR1 reads DFQATT; CDR2 reads SNEGSKA (reference sequence). V shed 3 bases and J shed 6 bases, with 18 bases lying between them. CDR3 coding DNA: TGCAGTGCTAGGGGGGCAGGGGGGAACTCCGAGCAGTACGTC. Protein sequence: CSARGAGGNSEQYV.

This chain links TRBV20-1 with TRBJ2-7, with TRBD2 matching over 14 bases. The V and J ends lost 3 bases and 2 bases, in that order; junction bases with no gene match: 3. The germline gives CDR1 DFQATT, CDR2 SNEGSKA (reference sequence). The CDR3 sequence is 15 residues long. CDR3 in amino acids: CSARGGLAGAYEQYV. The CDR3 DNA is TGCAGTGCTAGGGGGGGACTAGCGGGGGCCTACGAGCAGTACGTC.

This clonotype was recorded at least ten times. The rearrangement uses TRBV6-6 and TRBJ2-5; 7 bases align to TRBD2. After removal of 5 bases from V and 1 base from J, the junction contained 7 bases not matched to a gene. There are 15 residues in the CDR3. Germline CDR1 MNHNY, CDR2 SVGAGI (reference sequence). The CDR3 sequence: CASSHPKRGQETQYF. As DNA, the CDR3 is TGTGCCAGCAGTCACCCTAAGCGGGGCCAAGAGACCCAGTACTTC.

This clonotype was seen at least ten times. The chain combines TRBV29-1 with TRBJ2-6; no reliable D call. The germline V gene encodes CDR1 SQVTM and CDR2 ANQGSEA. The V and J ends lost 2 bases and 2 bases respectively, with 4 bases between them. This CDR3 spans 13 amino acids. The CDR3 loop is CSVERAGANVLTF. The CDR3 region has the DNA TGCAGCGTTGAAAGGGCTGGGGCCAACGTCCTGACTTTC.

This clonotype was detected a few times. V and J are TRBV27 and TRBJ2-1, with 11 bases fitting TRBD2. CDR1 is MNHEY, CDR2 SMNVEV, per germline (reference sequence). CDR3 size: 13 residues. Trimming cost V 9 bases and J 9 bases; bases outside gene matches: 7. The CDR3: CASRGTSGAEQFF. CDR3 in DNA: TGTGCCAGTCGAGGGACTAGCGGTGCTGAGCAGTTCTTC.

This clonotype was found once. The V gene is TRBV20-1, the J gene TRBJ1-5, with D perhaps matching TRBD1 (6 bases). The CDR3 loop spans 19 amino acids. From germline, CDR1 is DFQATT and CDR2 SNEGSKA (reference sequence). Deletions cut 3 bases from V and 2 bases from J, with 26 bases between. The CDR3: CSAREVTRQANRGNQPQHF. CDR3 DNA: TGCAGTGCTAGGGAAGTGACCAGACAGGCCAACCGAGGCAATCAGCCCCAGCATTTT.

This clonotype occurred many times. The chain joins TRBV7-2 to TRBJ2-7; 9 bases fit TRBD1. Trimming removed 7 bases from V and 3 bases from J; junction bases left unmatched: 7. This CDR3 comprises 14 residues. Germline assignment: CDR1 SGHTA and CDR2 FQGNSA. The CDR3 nucleotides read TGTGCCAGCACCCCGACAGGGGGGTTCTACGAGCAGTACTTC. Its translation: CASTPTGGFYEQYF.

Note on this clonotype: Because it lacks the conserved phenylalanine or tryptophan at the end, this CDR3 is likely a read error. Because the CDR3's place on the DNA is in doubt, the DNA is left out and the CDR3 is given as listed by TCRdb. V gene TRBV2 combines with J gene TRBJ2-7; no check of the table's D call, TRBD2, against the DNA was made. The CDR3 has 15 amino acids, counting both end residues. CDR1 is SNHLY and CDR2 is FYNNEI in the germline V gene. This CDR3 is CASSEASGRNEEYFG.

This clonotype was recorded many times. The rearrangement joins TRBV12-3 or TRBV12-4 to TRBJ2-5; D might be TRBD2 (6 bases). The CDR3 covers 15 residues. Trimming cost V 6 bases and J 0 bases, with 14 bases left between them. The CDR3 DNA follows: TGTGCCAGCAGGGCCGGGACTTTGTACCAAGAGACCCAGTACTTC. This gives the protein CASRAGTLYQETQYF.

This clonotype has ten or more counts. The rearrangement uses TRBV7-3 and TRBJ2-1; TRBD2 matches at 7 bases. V gave up 4 bases and J gave up 7 bases; unmatched junction bases: 7. The CDR3 has 14 amino acids. Germline V lookup: CDR1 SGHTA, CDR2 FQGTGA. The CDR3 nucleotides read TGTGCCAGCAGCTGGGGGGGGAGTAGAAATGAGCAGTTCTTC. It codes for CASSWGGSRNEQFF.

The table lists this clonotype with many counts. V gene TRBV6-5 combines with J gene TRBJ2-1; D gene unclear. This CDR3 spans 15 amino acids. Germline CDR1 is MNHEY and CDR2 is SVGAGI. V lost 6 bases, J lost 0 bases, and 12 bases lay in between. As DNA, the CDR3 is TGTGCCAGCAGACCAGGAACGAGCTCCTACAATGAGCAGTTCTTC. Its translation: CASRPGTSSYNEQFF.

This clonotype has a count of ten or more. The V and J genes are TRBV12-3 or TRBV12-4 and TRBJ2-1; tentatively, D is TRBD2 (6 bases). This CDR3 comprises 14 residues. V lost 0 bases, J lost 9 bases, and 12 bases lay in between. The chain's CDR3 is CASSLAGGLVEQFF. The DNA of the CDR3 is TGTGCCAGCAGTTTAGCGGGGGGACTGGTTGAGCAGTTCTTC.

The rearrangement uses TRBV14 and TRBJ1-1; 9 nucleotides align to TRBD1. This CDR3 contains 22 residues. CDR1 and CDR2 (germline): SGHDN, FVKESK. With V trimmed by 1 base and J by 4 bases, 25 bases remained unmatched. The CDR3 protein is CASSQVKTRGLGEGQGFTEAFF. The CDR3 DNA follows: TGTGCCAGCAGCCAAGTAAAGACCAGGGGGCTTGGGGAGGGACAGGGATTCACTGAAGCTTTCTTT.

This clonotype has ten or more counts. This chain connects TRBV4-3 to TRBJ1-4; unclear D gene. The CDR3 consists of 14 residues. CDR1 LGHNA and CDR2 YSLEER come from the germline V gene. The V end was cut by 0 bases, the J end by 8 bases, with 10 bases between. Here the CDR3 reads CASSQDFEGEKLFF. DNA for the CDR3: TGCGCCAGCAGCCAAGATTTTGAAGGGGAAAAACTGTTTTTT.

At least ten counts were recorded for this clonotype. J is TRBJ1-6 and V is TRBV9; D is uncertain. Trimming stripped 4 bases from V and 5 bases from J, with 10 bases between. Per germline, CDR1 SGDLS and CDR2 YYNGEE. The CDR3 is 14 residues long. CDR3 coding DNA: TGTGCCAGCAGCCCAGGACCTAATAATTCACCCCTCCACTTT. Residues: CASSPGPNNSPLHF.

This clonotype has ten or more counts. The chain has TRBV4-1 and TRBJ1-4; maybe TRBD1 (5 bases). V gave up 1 base and J gave up 3 bases, with 9 bases separating them. The CDR3 consists of 15 residues. The germline V gene has CDR1 MGHRA and CDR2 YSYEKL. The CDR3 region has the DNA TGCGCCAGCAGCCAAGTTCAGGGCCCTAATGAAAAACTGTTTTTT. Its translation is CASSQVQGPNEKLFF.

Many counts were recorded for this clonotype. V usage is TRBV7-2 and J usage is TRBJ2-3; 8 bases align to TRBD2. CDR3 length: 16 residues. Per germline, CDR1 SGHTA and CDR2 FQGNSA. Unmatched junction bases numbered 13, after V lost 3 bases and J lost 8 bases. CDR3 sequence reads: CASSLDGGAGMGTQYF. CDR3 bases: TGTGCCAGCAGCTTGGACGGGGGGGCAGGTATGGGTACGCAGTATTTT.